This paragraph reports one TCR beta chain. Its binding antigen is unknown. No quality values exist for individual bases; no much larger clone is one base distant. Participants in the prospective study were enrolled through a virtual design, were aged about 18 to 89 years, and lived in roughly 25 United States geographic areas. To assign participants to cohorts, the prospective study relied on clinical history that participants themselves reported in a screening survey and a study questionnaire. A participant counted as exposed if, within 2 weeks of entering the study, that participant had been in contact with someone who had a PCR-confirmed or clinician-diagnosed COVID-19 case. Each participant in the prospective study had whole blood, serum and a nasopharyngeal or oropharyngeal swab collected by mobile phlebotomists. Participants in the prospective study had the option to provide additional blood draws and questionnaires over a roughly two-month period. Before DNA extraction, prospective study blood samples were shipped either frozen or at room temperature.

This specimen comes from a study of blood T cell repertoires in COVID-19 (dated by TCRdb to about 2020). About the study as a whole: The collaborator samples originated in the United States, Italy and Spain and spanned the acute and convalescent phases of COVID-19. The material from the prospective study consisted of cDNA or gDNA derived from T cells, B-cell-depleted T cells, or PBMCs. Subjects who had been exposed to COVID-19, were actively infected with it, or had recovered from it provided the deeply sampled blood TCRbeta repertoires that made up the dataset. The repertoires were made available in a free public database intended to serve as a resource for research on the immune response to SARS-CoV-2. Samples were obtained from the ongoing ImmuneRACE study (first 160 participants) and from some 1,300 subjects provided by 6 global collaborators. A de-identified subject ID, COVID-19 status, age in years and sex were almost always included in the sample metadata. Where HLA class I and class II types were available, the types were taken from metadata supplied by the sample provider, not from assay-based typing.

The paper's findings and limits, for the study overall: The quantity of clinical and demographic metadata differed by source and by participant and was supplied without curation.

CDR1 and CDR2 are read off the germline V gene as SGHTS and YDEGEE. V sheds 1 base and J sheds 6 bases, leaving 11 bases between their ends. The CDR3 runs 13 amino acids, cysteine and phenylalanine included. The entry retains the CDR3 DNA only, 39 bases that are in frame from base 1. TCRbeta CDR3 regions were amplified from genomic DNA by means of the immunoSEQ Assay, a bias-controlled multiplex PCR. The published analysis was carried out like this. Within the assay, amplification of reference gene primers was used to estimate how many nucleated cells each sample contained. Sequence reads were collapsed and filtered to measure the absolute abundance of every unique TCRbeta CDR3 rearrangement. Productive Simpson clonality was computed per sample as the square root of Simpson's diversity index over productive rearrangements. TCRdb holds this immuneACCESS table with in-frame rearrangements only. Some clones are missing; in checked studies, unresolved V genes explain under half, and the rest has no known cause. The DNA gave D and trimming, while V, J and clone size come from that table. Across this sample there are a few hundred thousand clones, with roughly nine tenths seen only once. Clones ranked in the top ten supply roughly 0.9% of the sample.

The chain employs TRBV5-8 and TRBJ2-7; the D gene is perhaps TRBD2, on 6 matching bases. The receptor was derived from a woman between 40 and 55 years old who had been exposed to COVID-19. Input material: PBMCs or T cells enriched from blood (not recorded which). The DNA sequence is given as TGTGCCAGCAGCTTGATTCGGCGGGGCGAGCAGTACTTC. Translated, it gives CASSLIRRGEQYF.